This is a list of T cell receptor beta chains from one sample in a study of T-cell reconstitution after alpha-beta-depleted transplantation in children. TCRdb passed the PCR reads through MiXCR, listing each CDR3 protein once. The table records 500,000 or so distinct CDR3 sequences, roughly 33% of them present only once. The sample in question was PBMCs from the stem cell graft donor, obtained from the stem cell graft. The receptors come from a human donor who donated a stem cell graft to a child with aplastic anemia. The CDR3 runs from the conserved cysteine through the conserved F or W. Each record gives: V gene, J gene, D gene, clone size, CDR3 protein, CDR3 DNA. A D gene is named only where the DNA matches it firmly. Size is stated for part of the rows, as once, few or many counts, or as a class when the clone is expanded.

v_gene: TRBV7-2; j_gene: TRBJ2-7; d_gene: .; abundance: .; CDR3aa: CASSSRGQPAYEQYF; CDR3nt: TGTGCCAGCAGCTCACGAGGACAGCCAGCCTACGAGCAGTACTTC
v_gene: TRBV7-2; j_gene: TRBJ2-3; d_gene: TRBD2; abundance: few; CDR3aa: CASSASSGLDTQYF; CDR3nt: TGTGCCAGCAGCGCTTCTAGCGGCCTGGATACGCAGTATTTT
v_gene: TRBV20-1; j_gene: TRBJ2-4; d_gene: .; abundance: .; CDR3aa: CSARPTQDIQYF; CDR3nt: TGCAGTGCTAGACCCACCCAGGACATTCAGTACTTC
v_gene: TRBV7-2; j_gene: TRBJ1-4; d_gene: .; abundance: .; CDR3aa: CATSLSATNEKLFF; CDR3nt: TGTGCCACCTCCCTATCTGCGACTAATGAAAAACTGTTTTTT
v_gene: TRBV6-2/TRBV6-3; j_gene: TRBJ1-2; d_gene: .; abundance: .; CDR3aa: CASSYDPVIYGYTF; CDR3nt: TGTGCCAGCAGTTACGATCCAGTTATCTATGGCTACACCTTC
v_gene: TRBV20-1; j_gene: TRBJ2-3; d_gene: TRBD2; abundance: few; CDR3aa: CSATHAGTRSTDTQYF; CDR3nt: TGCAGTGCTACTCACGCCGGGACTAGAAGCACAGATACGCAGTATTTT
v_gene: TRBV12-3/TRBV12-4; j_gene: TRBJ1-5; d_gene: .; abundance: .; CDR3aa: CASRTGAGEQPQHF; CDR3nt: TGTGCCAGCCGGACGGGGGCGGGGGAACAGCCCCAGCATTTT
v_gene: TRBV5-4; j_gene: TRBJ2-4; d_gene: .; abundance: .; CDR3aa: CASSFVQDGIQYF; CDR3nt: TGTGCCAGCAGCTTTGTCCAAGATGGCATTCAGTACTTC
v_gene: TRBV20-1; j_gene: TRBJ2-1; d_gene: TRBD1; abundance: many; CDR3aa: CSAMDRGSGNEQFF; CDR3nt: TGCAGTGCTATGGACAGGGGATCCGGCAATGAGCAGTTCTTC
v_gene: TRBV24-1; j_gene: TRBJ2-2; d_gene: .; abundance: .; CDR3aa: CATSDLRETGELFF; CDR3nt: TGTGCCACCAGTGACCTCAGGGAGACCGGGGAGCTGTTTTTT
v_gene: TRBV18; j_gene: TRBJ2-3; d_gene: .; abundance: few; CDR3aa: CASSPESTDTQYF; CDR3nt: TGTGCCAGCTCACCAGAAAGCACAGATACGCAGTATTTT
v_gene: TRBV5-5; j_gene: TRBJ2-1; d_gene: TRBD1; abundance: few; CDR3aa: CASSLWAGGGNEQFF; CDR3nt: TGTGCCAGCAGCTTGTGGGCAGGGGGCGGGAATGAGCAGTTCTTC
v_gene: TRBV19; j_gene: TRBJ2-3; d_gene: .; abundance: .; CDR3aa: CASRPYGPSTDTQYF; CDR3nt: TGTGCCAGTAGACCCTACGGGCCCAGCACAGATACGCAGTATTTT
v_gene: TRBV4-3; j_gene: TRBJ2-7; d_gene: .; abundance: .; CDR3aa: CASSQDLERAISYEQYF; CDR3nt: TGCGCCAGCAGCCAAGATCTCGAACGGGCGATCTCCTACGAGCAGTACTTC
v_gene: TRBV27; j_gene: TRBJ1-1; d_gene: .; abundance: .; CDR3aa: CASRPFMNTEAFF; CDR3nt: TGTGCCAGCAGGCCTTTCATGAACACTGAAGCTTTCTTT
v_gene: TRBV28; j_gene: TRBJ2-3; d_gene: .; abundance: .; CDR3aa: CASSFMTDTQYF; CDR3nt: TGTGCCAGCAGTTTCATGACAGATACGCAGTATTTT
v_gene: TRBV5-1; j_gene: TRBJ1-1; d_gene: .; abundance: .; CDR3aa: CASSPGGDWNTEAFF; CDR3nt: TGCGCCAGCAGCCCCGGAGGAGATTGGAACACTGAAGCTTTCTTT
v_gene: TRBV20-1; j_gene: TRBJ2-1; d_gene: .; abundance: .; CDR3aa: CSAWTAGDEQFF; CDR3nt: TGCAGTGCTTGGACGGCCGGGGATGAGCAGTTCTTT
v_gene: TRBV6-1; j_gene: TRBJ1-5; d_gene: TRBD1; abundance: few; CDR3aa: CASSPGTGKQPQHF; CDR3nt: TGTGCCAGCAGTCCCGGGACAGGGAAACAGCCCCAGCATTTT
v_gene: TRBV15; j_gene: TRBJ1-4; d_gene: .; abundance: once; CDR3aa: CATSRFVPGQNNEKLFF; CDR3nt: TGTGCCACCAGCAGATTCGTCCCCGGCCAGAATAATGAAAAACTGTTTTTT
v_gene: TRBV14; j_gene: TRBJ1-1; d_gene: .; abundance: once; CDR3aa: CASSQDRDLGAFF; CDR3nt: TGTGCCAGCAGCCAAGACCGGGATCTAGGAGCTTTCTTT
v_gene: TRBV25-1; j_gene: TRBJ1-6; d_gene: TRBD1; abundance: .; CDR3aa: CASTPGTGGPLGSPLHF; CDR3nt: TGTGCCAGCACGCCTGGGACAGGGGGCCCCCTGGGGTCACCCCTCCACTTT
v_gene: TRBV6-2/TRBV6-3; j_gene: TRBJ1-2; d_gene: TRBD1; abundance: few; CDR3aa: CASSYSGQNYGYTF; CDR3nt: TGTGCCAGCAGTTACTCGGGACAGAACTATGGCTACACCTTC
v_gene: TRBV4-2; j_gene: TRBJ2-7; d_gene: TRBD2; abundance: .; CDR3aa: CASSQGSSGSSYEQYF; CDR3nt: TGTGCCAGCAGCCAGGGATCTAGCGGGAGTTCCTACGAGCAGTACTTC
v_gene: TRBV30; j_gene: TRBJ2-1; d_gene: TRBD2; abundance: few; CDR3aa: CASTSGRGNEQFF; CDR3nt: TGTGCCTCGACTAGCGGGAGGGGCAATGAGCAGTTCTTC
v_gene: TRBV7-2; j_gene: TRBJ2-5; d_gene: .; abundance: once; CDR3aa: CASIRSGLGGETQYF; CDR3nt: TGTGCCAGCATCCGCTCCGGCCTAGGGGGGGAGACCCAGTACTTC
v_gene: TRBV5-1; j_gene: TRBJ1-1; d_gene: .; abundance: .; CDR3aa: CASSVSEGTRAFF; CDR3nt: TGCGCCAGCAGCGTGTCCGAAGGTACGAGAGCTTTCTTT
v_gene: TRBV29-1; j_gene: TRBJ1-2; d_gene: .; abundance: .; CDR3aa: CSVGETGGGYTF; CDR3nt: TGCAGCGTTGGAGAAACAGGTGGCGGCTACACCTTC
v_gene: TRBV6-4; j_gene: TRBJ2-3; d_gene: .; abundance: .; CDR3aa: CASSDRSTDTQYF; CDR3nt: TGTGCCAGCAGTGACCGATCCACAGATACGCAGTATTTT
v_gene: TRBV4-2; j_gene: TRBJ2-3; d_gene: TRBD2; abundance: few; CDR3aa: CASSQVAGGGTDTQYF; CDR3nt: TGTGCCAGCAGCCAAGTAGCGGGAGGCGGCACAGATACGCAGTATTTT
v_gene: TRBV29-1; j_gene: TRBJ2-7; d_gene: TRBD1; abundance: .; CDR3aa: CSITGESSSYEQYF; CDR3nt: TGCAGCATAACAGGGGAATCTAGCTCCTACGAGCAGTACTTC
v_gene: TRBV29-1; j_gene: TRBJ1-2; d_gene: .; abundance: .; CDR3aa: CSLTSAEVGYTF; CDR3nt: TGCAGCCTGACTTCGGCAGAAGTCGGCTACACCTTC
v_gene: TRBV18; j_gene: TRBJ2-1; d_gene: TRBD2; abundance: few; CDR3aa: CASSPSLAGHNEQFF; CDR3nt: TGTGCCAGCTCACCGAGTCTAGCGGGGCACAATGAGCAGTTCTTC
v_gene: TRBV5-1; j_gene: TRBJ1-3; d_gene: .; abundance: .; CDR3aa: CASSLGPGSYSGNTIYF; CDR3nt: TGCGCCAGCAGCTTGGGTCCGGGGTCATACTCTGGAAACACCATATATTTT
v_gene: TRBV9; j_gene: TRBJ2-1; d_gene: .; abundance: few; CDR3aa: CASSEQIRPGEQFF; CDR3nt: TGTGCCAGCAGCGAACAGATCCGACCGGGGGAGCAGTTCTTC
v_gene: TRBV15; j_gene: TRBJ2-3; d_gene: .; abundance: .; CDR3aa: CATSREAPGRTDTQYF; CDR3nt: TGTGCCACCAGCAGAGAGGCTCCTGGGCGCACAGATACGCAGTATTTT
v_gene: TRBV20-1; j_gene: TRBJ1-5; d_gene: TRBD1; abundance: few; CDR3aa: CSARDDRGYQPQHF; CDR3nt: TGCAGTGCTAGAGACGACAGGGGTTATCAGCCCCAGCATTTT
v_gene: TRBV12-3/TRBV12-4; j_gene: TRBJ1-1; d_gene: .; abundance: few; CDR3aa: CASSPGVGLGPNTEAFF; CDR3nt: TGTGCCAGCAGTCCGGGAGTGGGCCTGGGACCGAACACTGAAGCTTTCTTT
v_gene: TRBV12-3/TRBV12-4; j_gene: TRBJ2-3; d_gene: .; abundance: .; CDR3aa: CASSPAAGPSSTDTQYF; CDR3nt: TGTGCCAGCAGTCCCGCCGCAGGACCTAGCAGCACAGATACGCAGTATTTT
v_gene: TRBV20-1; j_gene: TRBJ2-7; d_gene: TRBD2; abundance: .; CDR3aa: CSARTGAGGLGEQYF; CDR3nt: TGCAGTGCTCGGACCGGGGCGGGAGGATTGGGCGAGCAGTACTTC
v_gene: TRBV5-1; j_gene: TRBJ2-5; d_gene: TRBD2; abundance: few; CDR3aa: CASPGLAEQETQYF; CDR3nt: TGCGCCAGCCCCGGACTAGCGGAACAAGAGACCCAGTACTTC
v_gene: TRBV29-1; j_gene: TRBJ2-2; d_gene: TRBD2; abundance: .; CDR3aa: CSTRLAGANTGELFF; CDR3nt: TGCAGCACCCGACTAGCGGGAGCGAACACCGGGGAGCTGTTTTTT
v_gene: TRBV6-2/TRBV6-3; j_gene: TRBJ1-1; d_gene: .; abundance: many; CDR3aa: CASSYRGNTEAFF; CDR3nt: TGTGCCAGCAGTTACAGGGGGAACACTGAAGCTTTCTTT
v_gene: TRBV29-1; j_gene: TRBJ1-1; d_gene: .; abundance: few; CDR3aa: CSVETANTEAFF; CDR3nt: TGCAGCGTTGAAACAGCGAACACTGAAGCTTTCTTT
v_gene: TRBV7-9; j_gene: TRBJ2-2; d_gene: .; abundance: .; CDR3aa: CASSLGTRRSNTGELFF; CDR3nt: TGTGCCAGCAGCTTAGGCACCCGCAGATCGAACACCGGGGAGCTGTTTTTT
v_gene: TRBV6-1; j_gene: TRBJ2-1; d_gene: TRBD2; abundance: .; CDR3aa: CASGLAGGPREQFF; CDR3nt: TGTGCCAGCGGACTAGCGGGAGGGCCACGCGAGCAGTTCTTC
v_gene: TRBV12-3/TRBV12-4; j_gene: TRBJ1-4; d_gene: TRBD1; abundance: .; CDR3aa: CASSLSKQGNRLANEKLFF; CDR3nt: TGTGCCAGCAGTTTAAGTAAACAGGGGAATCGCCTGGCTAATGAAAAACTGTTTTTT
v_gene: TRBV27; j_gene: TRBJ2-2; d_gene: TRBD2; abundance: few; CDR3aa: CASSSGGGLAGGWNANTGELFF; CDR3nt: TGTGCCAGCAGTTCGGGAGGGGGACTAGCGGGAGGTTGGAACGCGAACACCGGGGAGCTGTTTTTT
v_gene: TRBV12-3/TRBV12-4; j_gene: TRBJ2-5; d_gene: .; abundance: .; CDR3aa: CASIPRAQETQYF; CDR3nt: TGTGCCAGCATACCGAGGGCTCAAGAGACCCAGTACTTC
v_gene: TRBV12-3/TRBV12-4; j_gene: TRBJ1-1; d_gene: .; abundance: .; CDR3aa: CASSLIGPNLGTEAFF; CDR3nt: TGTGCCAGCAGCCTTATAGGACCGAACTTGGGCACTGAAGCTTTCTTT
v_gene: TRBV7-9; j_gene: TRBJ2-2; d_gene: TRBD2; abundance: .; CDR3aa: CASSLGLAGGRTGELFF; CDR3nt: TGTGCCAGCAGCTTAGGACTAGCGGGAGGAAGGACCGGGGAGCTGTTTTTT
v_gene: TRBV5-6; j_gene: TRBJ2-7; d_gene: TRBD2; abundance: many; CDR3aa: CASSLFSSAGGKLYEQYF; CDR3nt: TGTGCCAGCAGCTTGTTCTCCTCGGCGGGAGGAAAGTTGTACGAGCAGTACTTC
v_gene: TRBV20-1; j_gene: TRBJ1-1; d_gene: .; abundance: .; CDR3aa: CSALQGGNTEAFF; CDR3nt: TGCAGTGCGTTACAGGGCGGGAACACTGAAGCTTTCTTT
v_gene: TRBV29-1; j_gene: TRBJ2-3; d_gene: .; abundance: few; CDR3aa: CSVLVATDTQYF; CDR3nt: TGCAGCGTCTTGGTAGCCACAGATACGCAGTATTTT
v_gene: TRBV4-2; j_gene: TRBJ2-7; d_gene: TRBD1; abundance: few; CDR3aa: CASTQDRSSYEQYF; CDR3nt: TGTGCCAGCACCCAGGACAGGAGCTCCTACGAGCAGTACTTC
v_gene: TRBV7-6; j_gene: TRBJ2-5; d_gene: .; abundance: few; CDR3aa: CASSPGGWETQYF; CDR3nt: TGTGCCAGCAGCCCAGGGGGGTGGGAGACCCAGTACTTC
v_gene: TRBV10-3; j_gene: TRBJ1-2; d_gene: TRBD1; abundance: few; CDR3aa: CAISETGQGNYGYTF; CDR3nt: TGTGCCATCAGTGAAACGGGACAGGGAAACTATGGCTACACCTTC